The rows below give T cell receptor beta chains drawn from one sample of a study of shared T cell receptors in the human thymus. The protocol was immunoSEQ multiplex PCR, while the TCRdb copy is restricted to in-frame clones and leaves out a portion. This table holds under 850,000 clones, 85% to 90% found once. The same specimen was also included in a second study, on human thymus T cells.

The material sequenced was thymocytes. These receptors all stem from a boy younger than two with a congenital heart defect. Both conserved end residues are part of each CDR3. A D gene is named only where the DNA matches it firmly.

CDR3 length | J gene | V gene | D gene | CDR3 DNA | CDR3 protein
14 | TRBJ2-3 | TRBV5-1 | TRBD2 | TGCGCCAGCTGGTCTAGCGGCACCACAGATACGCAGTATTTT | CASWSSGTTDTQYF
16 | TRBJ2-7 | TRBV14 | TRBD1 | TGTGCCAGCAGCCAAGATGCGGGACAGGGGGCTGATGAGCAGTACTTC | CASSQDAGQGADEQYF
18 | TRBJ2-5 | TRBV5-4 | - | TGTGCCAGCAGCCCGATGCCCAGGGATTTGATACTCCAAGAGACCCAGTACTTC | CASSPMPRDLILQETQYF
13 | TRBJ1-1 | TRBV5-1 | - | TGCGCCAGCAGCTTGGAGGCGGGGGAGGTAGCTTTCTTT | CASSLEAGEVAFF
15 | TRBJ2-2 | TRBV13 | TRBD2 | TGTGCCAGCAGCCCCGGGACTAGGGGCACCGGGGAGCTGTTTTTT | CASSPGTRGTGELFF
17 | TRBJ2-5 | TRBV18 | - | TGTGCCAGCTCACCAACCTCGGGACTCAGGGCGGTGGAGACCCAGTACTTC | CASSPTSGLRAVETQYF
14 | TRBJ2-1 | TRBV6-6 | - | TGTGCCAGCAGTACAGTGGCCTACTACAATGAGCAGTTCTTC | CASSTVAYYNEQFF
16 | TRBJ2-7 | TRBV11-3 | TRBD2 | TGTGCCAGCAGCCCTCAACTAGCGGGACGGACCTACGAGCAGTACTTC | CASSPQLAGRTYEQYF
14 | TRBJ1-2 | TRBV4-3 | - | TGCGCCAGCAGCCAACTACAGGAGGGCTATGGCTACACCTTC | CASSQLQEGYGYTF
13 | TRBJ2-7 | TRBV5-1 | - | TGCGCCAGCAGCGTCTCATACACCTACGAGCAGTACTTC | CASSVSYTYEQYF
14 | TRBJ1-1 | TRBV11-2 | - | TGTGCCAGCAGCTTCGGGGACACGGGCACTGAAGCTTTCTTT | CASSFGDTGTEAFF
19 | TRBJ2-3 | TRBV4-3 | TRBD2 | TGCGCCAGCAGCCAGAACCGCCACCTACTAGCGCGTCTCACAGATACGCAGTATTTT | CASSQNRHLLARLTDTQYF
13 | TRBJ1-1 | TRBV6-5 | - | TGTGCCAGCAGCCCCGGGTCCCATCCTGAAGCTTTCTTT | CASSPGSHPEAFF
19 | TRBJ2-2 | TRBV19 | TRBD2 | TGTGCCAGTAGTATAGGCCGGGGGCTAGCGGGCCGGAACACCGGGGAGCTGTTTTTT | CASSIGRGLAGRNTGELFF
16 | TRBJ2-3 | TRBV30 | - | TGTGCCTGGAGTAGAAGGAGAAAAGATAGCACAGATACGCAGTATTTT | CAWSRRRKDSTDTQYF
14 | TRBJ2-7 | TRBV7-9 | TRBD2 | TGTGCCAGCAGCTTCGAGGGAGGGTACTACGAGCAGTACTTC | CASSFEGGYYEQYF
16 | TRBJ1-5 | TRBV2 | TRBD1 | TGTGCCAGCAGCCAGAGAGGACAGGCCCTGAATCAGCCCCAGCATTTT | CASSQRGQALNQPQHF
11 | TRBJ2-7 | TRBV5-1 | - | TGCGCCAGCAGCTTTCGCTACGAGCAGTACTTC | CASSFRYEQYF
13 | TRBJ2-1 | TRBV27 | - | TGTGCCAGCAGTTTGGGAGGCCCTAGGGAGCAGTTCTTC | CASSLGGPREQFF
15 | TRBJ2-5 | TRBV5-1 | - | TGCGCCAGCAGCTTGGCCAGGGACTCTCCAGAGACCCAGTACTTC | CASSLARDSPETQYF
16 | TRBJ2-3 | TRBV5-4 | - | TGTGCCAGCAGCAGCCCTTTGTGGGAAAGGGGCGGTACGCAGTATTTT | CASSSPLWERGGTQYF
13 | TRBJ1-4 | TRBV6-1 | - | TGTGCCATGATAGGGGGTACTAATGAAAAACTGTTTTTT | CAMIGGTNEKLFF
17 | TRBJ2-1 | TRBV12-5 | TRBD2 | TGTGCTAGTGGTTTGGTACCGGGACTAGCGTCGTACAATGAGCAGTTCTTC | CASGLVPGLASYNEQFF
16 | TRBJ2-3 | TRBV4-3 | - | TGCGCCAGCAGCCAAGATATTGTAGGGGCCTCAGATACGCAGTATTTT | CASSQDIVGASDTQYF
14 | TRBJ2-3 | TRBV10-1 | - | TGCGCCACCCTAAAAGCGACTAGTCAACATACGCAGTATTTT | CATLKATSQHTQYF
17 | TRBJ1-2 | TRBV19 | - | TGTGCCAGTAGTTCACCGACAGTTGGAGTAAAAGACTATGGCTACACCTTC | CASSSPTVGVKDYGYTF
18 | TRBJ1-5 | TRBV4-3 | - | TGCGCCAGCAGCCAAGAGTGGGATAGGGAGCATAGCAATCAGCCCCAGCATTTT | CASSQEWDREHSNQPQHF